This T cell receptor (beta chain) stems from a study of cytomegalovirus exposure and HLA in healthy donors. Germline V gene lookup returns CDR1 SGDLS and CDR2 YYNGEE. V lost 3 bases to trimming and J lost 7 bases, with 10 bases between them. There are 12 residues in the CDR3. Study-level results: Most CMV-associated TCR beta chains were later found to appear HLA-restricted. Segments of the TCR beta V type were, in most cases, productive about 87% or about 30% of the time in an earlier analysis. Association of a missense DCLRE1C variant with TCR beta V- and J-gene trimming was reported in a later analysis.

The PCR had 60 Vbeta and 13 Jbeta primers. Repertoires were generated with immunoSEQ multiplex PCR, while TCRdb's copy carries only in-frame clones and drops some. Here the sample spans roughly 140,000 clones, over 60% being singletons. About this clone itself: The antigen remains unidentified.

The material sequenced was PBMCs. The chain joins TRBV9 to TRBJ1-2; a weak D match, TRBD1 (5 bases). The TCR comes from a woman under 40 in good health and CMV-seropositive. CDR3 sequence reads: CASSAGMAGYTF. DNA for the CDR3: TGTGCCAGCAGCGCAGGGATGGCTGGCTACACCTTC.